This record looks at one T cell receptor (beta chain) sequence and its context. TCRdb keeps only in-frame clones here, not all; method: immunoSEQ multiplex PCR. The sample carries 250,000 to 350,000 clones, more than 80% recorded once. The sample belongs to a study of blood T cell repertoires in COVID-19. In germline, CDR1 is SGHTA, CDR2 FQGTGA. Trimming took 5 bases from V and 5 from J, leaving 15 bases between them. This CDR3 is 14 amino acids long. The sample was peripheral blood. The source of this sequence is a woman aged 30 to 39 with active or convalescent COVID-19. The J gene is TRBJ2-5, the V gene TRBV7-3, with unresolved D. CDR3 bases: TGTGCCAGCAGCAAAAGCTACAGCTCGGAGACCCAGTACTTC. It translates to CASSKSYSSETQYF.